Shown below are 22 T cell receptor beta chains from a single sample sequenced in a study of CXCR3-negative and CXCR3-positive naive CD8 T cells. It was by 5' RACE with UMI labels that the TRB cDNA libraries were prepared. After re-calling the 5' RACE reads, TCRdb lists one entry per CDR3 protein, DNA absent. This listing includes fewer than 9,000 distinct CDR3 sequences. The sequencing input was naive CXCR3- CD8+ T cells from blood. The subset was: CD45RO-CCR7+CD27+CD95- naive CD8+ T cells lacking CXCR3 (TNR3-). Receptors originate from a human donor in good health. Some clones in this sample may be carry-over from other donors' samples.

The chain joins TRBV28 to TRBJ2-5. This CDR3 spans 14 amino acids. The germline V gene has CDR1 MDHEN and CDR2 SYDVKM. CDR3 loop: CASSLSEYQETQYF.

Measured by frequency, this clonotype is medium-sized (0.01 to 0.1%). Here the CDR3 reads CASSHPGKTGPEQFF. This chain connects TRBV28 to TRBJ2-1; TCRdb proposes TRBD1, but this gene call is untestable without DNA. This CDR3 is built from 15 residues. The germline CDR1 and CDR2 sequences are MDHEN and SYDVKM.

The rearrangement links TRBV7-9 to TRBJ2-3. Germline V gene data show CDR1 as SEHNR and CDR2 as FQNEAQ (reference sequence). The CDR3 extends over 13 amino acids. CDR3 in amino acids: CASSFGQPDTQYF.

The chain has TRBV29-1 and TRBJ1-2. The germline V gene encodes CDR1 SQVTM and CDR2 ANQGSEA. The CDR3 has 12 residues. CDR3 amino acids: CSVEGAGYGYTF.

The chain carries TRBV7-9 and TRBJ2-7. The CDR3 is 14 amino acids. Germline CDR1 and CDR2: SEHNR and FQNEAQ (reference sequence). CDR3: CASSLAHTIYEQYF.

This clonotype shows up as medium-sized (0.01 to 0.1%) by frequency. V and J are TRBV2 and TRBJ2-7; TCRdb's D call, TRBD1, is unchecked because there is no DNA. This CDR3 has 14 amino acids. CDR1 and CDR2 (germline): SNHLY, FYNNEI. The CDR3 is CASTPWSPTYEQYF.

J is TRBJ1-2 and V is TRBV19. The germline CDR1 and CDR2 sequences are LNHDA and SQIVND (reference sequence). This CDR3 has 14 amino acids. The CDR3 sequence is CASSIASQTYGYTF.

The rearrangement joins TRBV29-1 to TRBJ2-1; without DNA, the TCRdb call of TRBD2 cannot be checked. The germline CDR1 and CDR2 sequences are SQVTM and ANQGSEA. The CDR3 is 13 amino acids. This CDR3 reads CSVTQDEYNEQFF.

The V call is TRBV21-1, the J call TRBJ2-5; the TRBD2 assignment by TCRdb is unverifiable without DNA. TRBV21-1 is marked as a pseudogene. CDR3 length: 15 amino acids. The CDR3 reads CASSKSGLIPETKYF.

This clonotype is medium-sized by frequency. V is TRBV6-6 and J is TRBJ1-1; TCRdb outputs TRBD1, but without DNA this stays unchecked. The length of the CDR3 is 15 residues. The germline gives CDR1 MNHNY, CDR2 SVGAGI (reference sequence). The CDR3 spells CASSSPGTKNTEAFF.

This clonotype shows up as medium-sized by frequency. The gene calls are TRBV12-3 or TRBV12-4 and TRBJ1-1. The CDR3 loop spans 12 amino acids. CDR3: CASSRGGTEAFF.

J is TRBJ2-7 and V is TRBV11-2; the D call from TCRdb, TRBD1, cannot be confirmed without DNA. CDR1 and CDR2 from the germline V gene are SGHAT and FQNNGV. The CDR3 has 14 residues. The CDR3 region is CASSLVGTGYEQYF. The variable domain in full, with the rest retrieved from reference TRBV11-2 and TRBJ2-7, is EAGVAQSPRYKIIEKRQSVAFWCNPISGHATLYWYQQILGQGPKLLIQFQNNGVVDDSQLPKDRFSAERLKGVDSTLKIQPAKLEDSAVYLCASSLVGTGYEQYFGPGTRLTVT.

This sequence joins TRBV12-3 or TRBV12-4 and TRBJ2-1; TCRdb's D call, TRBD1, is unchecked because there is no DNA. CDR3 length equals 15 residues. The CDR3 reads CASSLATGEFNEQFF.

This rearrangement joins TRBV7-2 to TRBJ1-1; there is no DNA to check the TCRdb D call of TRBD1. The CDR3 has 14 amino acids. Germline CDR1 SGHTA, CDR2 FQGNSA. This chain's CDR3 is CASSFLPVNTEAFF.

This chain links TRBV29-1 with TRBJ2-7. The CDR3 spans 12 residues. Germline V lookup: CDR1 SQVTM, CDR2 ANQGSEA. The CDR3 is CSVVEDTYEQYF.

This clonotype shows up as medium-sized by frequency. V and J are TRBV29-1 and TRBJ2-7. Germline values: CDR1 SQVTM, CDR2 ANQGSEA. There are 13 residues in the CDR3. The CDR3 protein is CSVEDDLEYEQYF.

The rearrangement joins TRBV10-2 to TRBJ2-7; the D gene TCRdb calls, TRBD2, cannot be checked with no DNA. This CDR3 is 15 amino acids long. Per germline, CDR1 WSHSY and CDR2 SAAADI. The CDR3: CASSGLAEYSYEQYF.

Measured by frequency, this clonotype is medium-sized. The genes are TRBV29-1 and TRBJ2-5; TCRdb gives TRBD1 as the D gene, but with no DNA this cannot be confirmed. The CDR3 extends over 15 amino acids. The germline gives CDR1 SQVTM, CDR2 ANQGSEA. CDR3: CSVERTGGLGETQYF. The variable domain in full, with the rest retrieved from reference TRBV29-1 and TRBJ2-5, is SAVISQKPSRDICQRGTSLTIQCQVDSQVTMMFWYRQQPGQSLTLIATANQGSEATYESGFVIDKFPISRPNLTFSTLTVSNMSPEDSSIYLCSVERTGGLGETQYFGPGTRLLVL.

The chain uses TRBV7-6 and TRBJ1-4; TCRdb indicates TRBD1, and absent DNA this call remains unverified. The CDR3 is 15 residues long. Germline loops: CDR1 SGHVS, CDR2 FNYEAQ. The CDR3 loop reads CASSSRDREGEKLFF.

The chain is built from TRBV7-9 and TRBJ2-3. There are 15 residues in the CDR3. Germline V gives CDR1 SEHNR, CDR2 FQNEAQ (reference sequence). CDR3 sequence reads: CASSLAQGPTDTQYF.

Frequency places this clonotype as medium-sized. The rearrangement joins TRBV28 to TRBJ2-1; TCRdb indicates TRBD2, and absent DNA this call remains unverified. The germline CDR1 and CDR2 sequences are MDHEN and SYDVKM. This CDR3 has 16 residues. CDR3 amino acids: CASSSFRENTYNEQFF.

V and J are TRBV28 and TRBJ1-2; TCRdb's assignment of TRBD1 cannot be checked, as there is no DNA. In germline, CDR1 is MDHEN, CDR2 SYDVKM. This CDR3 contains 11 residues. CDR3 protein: CASSWGSGYTF.